These 21 T cell receptor beta chains originate from one sample sequenced in a study of vaccination effects on CD4 cells after COVID-19. Libraries were prepared by immunoSEQ multiplex PCR; TCRdb keeps only in-frame clonotypes and omits some of them. The sample shows about 23,000 clones, 73% of them seen only once. With the ViraFEST assay, the study expanded antigen-specific CD4+ T cells using viral peptide pools, then sequenced them. It was after 10 days of culture that CD4+ T cells were isolated. Recipients of the vaccine had no prior SARS-CoV-2 infection and negative nucleocapsid antibodies. Their target antigens are unknown. This specimen was CD4+ T cells from PBMCs cultured with SARS-CoV-2 spike peptides, taken before COVID-19 vaccination. The receptor set was obtained from a human donor who received a COVID-19 vaccine.

The genes are TRBV9 and TRBJ2-3; perhaps TRBD2 as D (6 bases). The V end lost 3 bases, the J end lost 11 bases, and 16 bases lay between the germline ends. This CDR3 contains 13 residues. The germline gives CDR1 SGDLS, CDR2 YYNGEE. The CDR3 DNA sequence: TGTGCCAGCAGCGGGCGGGATTCCACCTGGCAGTATTTT. Protein sequence: CASSGRDSTWQYF.

The chain has TRBV29-1 and TRBJ2-5; 10 nucleotides match TRBD1. J was trimmed by 3 bases and V by 3 bases; bases with no gene match: 10. The CDR3 length is 16 residues. Germline V CDR1 and CDR2: SQVTM, ANQGSEA. The CDR3 DNA reads as TGCAGCGTTGATGGACAGGGGGTTTCGGGTGAAGAGACCCAGTACTTC. This gives the protein CSVDGQGVSGEETQYF. The full variable domain, rest sourced from reference TRBV29-1 and TRBJ2-5, is SAVISQKPSRDICQRGTSLTIQCQVDSQVTMMFWYRQQPGQSLTLIATANQGSEATYESGFVIDKFPISRPNLTFSTLTVSNMSPEDSSIYLCSVDGQGVSGEETQYFGPGTRLLVL.

In nucleotides, the CDR3 is TGTGCCAGTAGACAAACGACTAGCCCAGAGACCCAGTACTTC. Protein sequence: CASRQTTSPETQYF. J is TRBJ2-5 and V is TRBV19, with 7 bases aligning to TRBD2. V shed 6 bases, J shed 4 bases, and the junction held 8 bases outside the gene matches. There are 14 residues in the CDR3. Germline loops: CDR1 LNHDA, CDR2 SQIVND (reference sequence).

The chain recombines TRBV5-5 with TRBJ2-4; 10 bases match TRBD2. This CDR3 contains 18 residues. J was trimmed by 0 bases and V by 2 bases; bases with no gene match: 8. Germline assignment: CDR1 SGHKS and CDR2 YYEKEE (reference sequence). The CDR3 DNA reads as TGTGCCAGCAGCTTATCAGCGGGAGGGCTACTAGCCAAAAACATTCAGTACTTC. Amino acid sequence: CASSLSAGGLLAKNIQYF.

The gene calls are TRBV2 and TRBJ1-1; 9 bases fit TRBD1. After removal of 6 bases from V and 5 bases from J, the junction contained 7 bases not matched to a gene. CDR1 is SNHLY and CDR2 is FYNNEI in the germline V gene. There are 14 residues in the CDR3. This CDR3 is CASSEDRGATEAFF. For the CDR3, the DNA is TGTGCCAGCAGCGAGGACAGGGGCGCAACTGAAGCTTTCTTT.

The chain is built from TRBV4-2 and TRBJ1-1; D is ambiguous. This CDR3 has 11 amino acids. Germline assignment: CDR1 LGHNA and CDR2 YNFKEQ. The V and J ends lost 4 bases and 0 bases respectively, with 0 bases between them. The CDR3 DNA follows: TGTGCCAGCAGCCTGAACACTGAAGCTTTCTTT. It codes for CASSLNTEAFF.

The chain has TRBV6-6 and TRBJ1-4; 7 bases fit TRBD1. The germline V gene has CDR1 MNHNY and CDR2 SVGAGI (reference sequence). This CDR3 contains 14 residues. The trim removed 6 bases at V and 4 bases at J, leaving 5 bases unmatched. The CDR3 spells CASSLTGINEKLFF. Here the CDR3 DNA reads TGTGCCAGCAGCCTGACAGGGATTAATGAAAAACTGTTTTTT.

This clone was detected a few times. The chain combines TRBV6-5 with TRBJ1-1; no reliable D call. CDR1 is MNHEY, CDR2 SVGAGI, per germline. V was pared by 6 bases and J by 0 bases, with 8 bases between. CDR3 length: 13 residues. This CDR3 is CASSNQMNTEAFF. CDR3 bases: TGTGCCAGCAGCAACCAGATGAACACTGAAGCTTTCTTT.

The chain links TRBV19 to TRBJ1-1, with D maybe TRBD1 (5 bases). The germline CDR1 and CDR2 sequences are LNHDA and SQIVND (reference sequence). There are 13 residues in the CDR3. Trimming removed 7 bases from V and 1 base from J, with 10 bases in between. The CDR3 sequence: CASTSGRNTEAFF. In DNA, the CDR3 is TGTGCCAGTACGTCAGGGAGGAACACTGAAGCTTTCTTT.

This clone occurred once. This sequence joins TRBV19 and TRBJ1-4, with 10 nucleotides matching TRBD1. Germline CDR1 reads LNHDA; CDR2 reads SQIVND (reference sequence). V trimming: 4 bases; J trimming: 7 bases; junction bases outside the gene matches: 6. The CDR3 spans 15 residues. CDR3: CASSNPGQGFEKLFF. CDR3 coding DNA: TGTGCCAGTAGTAACCCGGGACAGGGGTTTGAAAAACTGTTTTTT.

This clone was recorded only once. The chain carries TRBV12-3 or TRBV12-4 and TRBJ1-2; 10 bases line up with TRBD1. Unmatched junction bases numbered 3, after V lost 5 bases and J lost 9 bases. This CDR3 comprises 12 residues. The CDR3 protein is CASSDRGLSYTF. Written as DNA, the CDR3 is TGTGCCAGCAGTGACAGGGGGCTGAGCTACACCTTC.

The chain combines TRBV27 with TRBJ2-7; 8 nucleotides match TRBD1. This CDR3 region has 16 residues. The trim removed 5 bases at V and 5 bases at J, leaving 14 bases unmatched. Germline V gene lookup returns CDR1 MNHEY and CDR2 SMNVEV (reference sequence). CDR3 amino acids: CASSPPRSGGPNEQYF. The CDR3 coding sequence is TGTGCCAGCAGTCCCCCCCGGTCAGGGGGCCCCAACGAGCAGTACTTC.

The gene calls are TRBV13 and TRBJ1-2, with 8 bases identical to TRBD1. The CDR3 has 14 residues. Per the germline V gene, CDR1 is PRHDT and CDR2 is FYEKMQ (reference sequence). Trimming removed 3 bases from V and 7 bases from J; junction bases left unmatched: 7. The CDR3: CASSLGRGLSGYTF. The DNA of the CDR3 is TGTGCCAGCAGCTTGGGCAGGGGGCTTTCTGGCTACACCTTC.

This clone was seen a handful of times. V and J are TRBV6-1 and TRBJ2-3; no clear D. V lost 0 bases and J 2 bases, leaving 12 bases between the germline ends. From germline, CDR1 is MNHNS and CDR2 SASEGT. The CDR3 contains 16 residues. CDR3 in amino acids: CASSEAQGYPTDTQYF. CDR3 sequence (DNA): TGTGCCAGCAGTGAAGCGCAAGGCTATCCCACAGATACGCAGTATTTT.

Comments on this clone: Different DNA sequences within this sample yield the same CDR3. V usage is TRBV3-1 (or the pseudogene TRBV3-2) and J usage is TRBJ2-1; 9 bases are a match to TRBD2. The J segment lost 7 bases and the V segment lost 1 base, leaving 5 bases of the junction unmatched. The CDR3 is made up of 15 amino acids. CDR1 is LGHDT, CDR2 YNNKEL, per germline (reference sequence). CDR3 region: CASSQAGLANNEQFF. DNA of the CDR3: TGTGCCAGCAGCCAAGCCGGACTAGCGAATAATGAGCAGTTCTTC.

V is TRBV6-1 and J is TRBJ2-7, with 12 nucleotides matching TRBD2. Looked up from germline, CDR1 is MNHNS and CDR2 is SASEGT. Trimming removed 1 base from V and 3 bases from J; junction bases left unmatched: 1. The CDR3 totals 15 residues. The CDR3 here is CASSEELAGGYEQYF. The CDR3 region has the DNA TGTGCCAGCAGTGAAGAACTAGCGGGGGGCTACGAGCAGTACTTC.

This chain links TRBV2 with TRBJ2-5; D gene ambiguous. V shed 4 bases and J shed 3 bases, with 6 bases lying between them. Per the germline V gene, CDR1 is SNHLY and CDR2 is FYNNEI. There are 12 residues in the CDR3. CDR3 residues: CASSVSKETQYF. Here the CDR3 DNA reads TGTGCCAGCAGTGTTTCGAAAGAGACCCAGTACTTC.

The CDR3 DNA reads TGTGCCTGGGGAGTCGAATTCAATCAGCCCCAGCATTTT. Protein product: CAWGVEFNQPQHF. This sequence joins TRBV30 and TRBJ1-5, with no clear D. In germline, CDR1 is GTSNPN, CDR2 SVGIG (reference sequence). The V and J ends lost 5 bases and 3 bases respectively, with 11 bases between them. The CDR3 extends over 13 amino acids.

V and J are TRBV6-5 and TRBJ1-3, with D perhaps TRBD1 (6 bases). The CDR3 has 15 residues. The germline V gene has CDR1 MNHEY and CDR2 SVGAGI. V lost 7 bases, J lost 8 bases, and 21 bases lay in between. CDR3 sequence: CASTQRGGLIDTIYF. CDR3 in DNA: TGTGCCAGCACCCAAAGGGGGGGGCTCATTGACACCATATATTTT.

The chain links TRBV27 to TRBJ2-1; D is tentatively TRBD1 or TRBD2 (7 bases each). The germline V and J ends were trimmed by 3 bases and 7 bases, with 16 bases remaining between them. Germline values: CDR1 MNHEY, CDR2 SMNVEV (reference sequence). The length of the CDR3 is 15 residues. This chain's CDR3 is CASSFWSQGGNEQFF. CDR3 DNA sequence: TGTGCCAGCAGTTTTTGGAGTCAGGGGGGGAATGAGCAGTTCTTC.

The chain is built from TRBV6-6 and TRBJ2-7; 10 positions match TRBD1. Trimming at V came to 6 bases and at J to 5 bases, leaving 4 bases not matched to a gene. The CDR3 runs to 13 residues. Germline V gene lookup returns CDR1 MNHNY and CDR2 SVGAGI (reference sequence). The CDR3 sequence: CASSQGTGDEQYF. Here the CDR3 DNA reads TGTGCCAGCAGCCAAGGGACAGGGGACGAGCAGTACTTC.